These 5 T cell receptor beta chains were all obtained from the same sample, sequenced in a study of cytomegalovirus exposure and HLA in healthy donors. The PCR contained 60 Vbeta and 13 Jbeta primers. Some clones are missing from TCRdb's copy, which holds only in-frame ones; the method was immunoSEQ multiplex PCR. Its table records tens of thousands of clones. Sample: PBMCs. The receptors were sampled from a female donor in good health and CMV-seronegative.

The V and J genes are TRBV6-5 and TRBJ2-7, with 8 bases matching TRBD2. Germline V gene sequence: CDR1 MNHEY, CDR2 SVGAGI. This CDR3 contains 14 residues. The J segment lost 6 bases and the V segment lost 6 bases, leaving 10 bases of the junction unmatched. Here the CDR3 reads CASRSAGEGLEQYF. CDR3 coding DNA: TGTGCCAGCAGGTCAGCGGGAGAGGGCCTCGAGCAGTACTTC.

V is TRBV18 and J is TRBJ2-6; TRBD1 matches 10 bases. CDR1 is KGHSH and CDR2 is LQKENI in the germline V gene. V lost 2 bases, J lost 0 bases, and 7 bases stayed unmatched. This CDR3 comprises 19 residues. CDR3 sequence: CASSPAGTGAYSGANVLTF. CDR3 nucleotide sequence: TGTGCCAGCTCACCAGCCGGGACAGGGGCTTACTCTGGGGCCAACGTCCTGACTTTC.

The chain joins TRBV7-2 to TRBJ2-4, with a possible D match to TRBD1 (6 bases). The CDR3 is 14 residues long. From germline, CDR1 is SGHTA and CDR2 FQGNSA. V lost 3 bases and J lost 9, with 15 bases in between. The chain's CDR3 is CASSFGQGWVIQYF. Here the CDR3 DNA reads TGTGCCAGCAGCTTCGGCCAGGGGTGGGTCATTCAGTACTTC.

This chain uses TRBV4-1 with TRBJ2-3, with 8 bases fitting TRBD2. The CDR3 runs 16 residues. Germline V lookup: CDR1 MGHRA, CDR2 YSYEKL. V trimming: 4 bases; J trimming: 0 bases; junction bases outside the gene matches: 6. The CDR3 loop reads CASSLSGGRSTDTQYF. As DNA, the CDR3 is TGCGCCAGCAGCCTAAGCGGCGGGAGGAGCACAGATACGCAGTATTTT.

The chain joins TRBV7-3 to TRBJ1-1, with a tentative D call TRBD1 (5 bases). V lost 4 bases, J lost 1 base, and 10 bases lay in between. Germline V gene data show CDR1 as SGHTA and CDR2 as FQGTGA. This CDR3 is built from 14 residues. CDR3 DNA sequence: TGTGCCAGCAGCTCTGGACACCAGAACACTGAAGCTTTCTTT. Translation gives CASSSGHQNTEAFF.